This T cell receptor (beta chain) is drawn from a study of blood T cell repertoires in COVID-19. About the study: The cDNA or gDNA used as material had been derived from T cells, B-cell-depleted T cells, or PBMCs.

Authors' processing steps: For nucleated cells, counts were estimated from reference gene primer amplification. Profiled with immunoSEQ multiplex PCR; TCRdb holds only in-frame clones, not every one. Clone size and V and J calls were adopted from that table, with D and trimming inferred from the DNA. The table shows under 150,000 clones, with 81% occurring only once. CDR3 length equals 13 residues. V dropped 8 bases and J dropped 4; count of bases not matched to a gene: 6. Germline V CDR1 and CDR2: SGHTA, FQGTGA. This chain links TRBV7-3 with TRBJ2-5; 8 bases fit TRBD2. The receptor comes from a woman aged 60-75 years with active or convalescent COVID-19. The specimen sequenced was peripheral blood. The CDR3 DNA reads TGTGCCAGCGCCAGAGGGACTAGAGAGACCCAGTACTTC. This gives the protein CASARGTRETQYF.